This TCR beta chain was observed in a study of follicular helper T cells after annual influenza vaccination. Time point here: 2015-2016 season, 7 days after influenza vaccination. Produced via immunoSEQ multiplex PCR; TCRdb's table is partial and in-frame only. The sample holds fewer than 9,000 clones, nearly 90% seen once. The CDR3 has 12 residues. The germline V gene encodes CDR1 SQVTM and CDR2 ANQGSEA. The trim removed 7 bases at V and 2 bases at J, leaving 5 bases unmatched. J is TRBJ2-7 and V is TRBV29-1, with TRBD1 identical over 7 bases. The clonotype comes from an adult who received the influenza vaccine. The sample was CXCR5+ CD38- circulating T follicular helper cells from blood, taken 7 days after influenza vaccination. Subset defined: circulating Tfh, non-naive CD4+CXCR5+PD-1+ (ICOS+CD38+ or ICOS-CD38-). DNA for the CDR3: TGCAGCGCTGGGACAGCGACCTACGAGCAGTACTTC. It translates to CSAGTATYEQYF.